The 24 T cell receptor beta chains reported below all come from one sample, sequenced in a study of blood T cell repertoires in COVID-19. The data were produced by immunoSEQ multiplex PCR, yet TCRdb's version contains in-frame clones alone and is incomplete. The data contain some 98,000 clones, 70% to 85% of them singletons. Specimen: peripheral blood. These receptors all come from a man in his sixties with acute or convalescent COVID-19.

This chain uses TRBV7-8 with TRBJ1-2; D remains ambiguous. Germline lookup yields CDR1 SGHVS and CDR2 FQNEAQ. The CDR3 loop spans 12 amino acids. The V gene lost 4 bases and the J gene lost 5 bases, with 8 bases spanning the gap. The CDR3 sequence: CASSSGGYGYTF. CDR3 in DNA: TGTGCCAGCAGCTCAGGAGGTTATGGCTACACCTTC.

This clone was seen only once. The chain couples TRBV19 to TRBJ1-3; no definite D call. Trimming shortened V by 6 bases and J by 0 bases, and 12 bases separated the two germline ends. The CDR3 totals 15 residues. Germline-derived CDR1 and CDR2 are LNHDA and SQIVND (reference sequence). CDR3 DNA: TGTGCCAGTAGCCGAGGACTTAGCTCTGGAAACACCATATATTTT. It yields the protein CASSRGLSSGNTIYF.

This chain connects TRBV19 to TRBJ1-1; D gene uncertain. The CDR3 contains 14 residues. V was trimmed by 6 bases and J by 5 bases, leaving 16 bases between them. The germline V gene has CDR1 LNHDA and CDR2 SQIVND (reference sequence). The CDR3 region has the DNA TGTGCCAGTAGATACCAAGGCGGGGAGACTGAAGCTTTCTTT. Translated, it gives CASRYQGGETEAFF.

The V call is TRBV7-9, the J call TRBJ1-2; 7 bases map to TRBD1. This CDR3 region has 14 residues. Germline values: CDR1 SEHNR, CDR2 FQNEAQ (reference sequence). Germline trimming cut 4 bases from V and 2 bases from J; bases unmatched to any gene: 4. The CDR3 sequence is CASSSNRGNYGYTF. The CDR3, as DNA: TGTGCCAGCAGCTCGAACAGGGGAAACTATGGCTACACCTTC.

The V gene is TRBV27, the J gene TRBJ2-1, with a possible D match to TRBD2 (5 bases). V was pared by 4 bases and J by 10 bases, with 14 bases between. The germline CDR1 and CDR2 sequences are MNHEY and SMNVEV (reference sequence). This CDR3 spans 13 amino acids. The chain's CDR3 is CASSSASSNEQFF. As DNA, the CDR3 is TGTGCCAGCAGTTCGGCTAGCTCCAACGAGCAGTTCTTC.

The rearrangement uses TRBV30 and TRBJ1-2; 9 bases map to TRBD1. This CDR3 has 20 amino acids. From germline, CDR1 is GTSNPN and CDR2 SVGIG (reference sequence). Trimming removed 2 bases from V and 4 bases from J; junction bases left unmatched: 23. The CDR3 loop is CAWSPKRGTGRANRSYGYTF. The CDR3 nucleotides are TGTGCCTGGAGTCCAAAACGAGGGACAGGGAGGGCCAATCGGTCCTATGGCTACACCTTC. The whole variable domain, remainder taken from reference TRBV30 and TRBJ1-2, is SQTIHQWPATLVQPVGSPLSLECTVEGTSNPNLYWYRQAAGRGLQLLFYSVGIGQISSEVPQNLSASRPQDRQFILSSKKLLLSDSGFYLCAWSPKRGTGRANRSYGYTFGSGTRLTVV.

This clone was found a few times. The rearrangement links TRBV7-8 to TRBJ2-7; the D gene is possibly TRBD1 (6 bases). Trimming took 3 bases from V and 2 from J, leaving 20 bases between them. CDR1 and CDR2 (germline): SGHVS, FQNEAQ. This CDR3 region has 17 residues. The chain's CDR3 is CASSLGPETGSPYEQYV. In DNA form, the CDR3 reads TGTGCCAGCAGCTTGGGACCCGAGACAGGTTCCCCCTACGAGCAGTACGTC.

V gene TRBV15 combines with J gene TRBJ1-5; D uncertain. CDR1 and CDR2 from the germline V gene are LNHNV and YYDKDF (reference sequence). With 3 bases removed from V and 4 bases from J, the gap between germline ends came to 4 bases. The CDR3 has 12 residues. CDR3 loop: CATSSVNQPQHF. The CDR3 DNA is TGTGCCACCAGCAGCGTGAATCAGCCCCAGCATTTT.

V gene TRBV18 combines with J gene TRBJ1-5, with a weak D call TRBD1 (6 bases). The CDR3 is 13 residues long. V lost 4 bases to trimming and J lost 6 bases, with 10 bases between them. Germline CDR1 is KGHSH and CDR2 is LQKENI. CDR3 coding DNA: TGTGCCAGCTCACTGGGGGCGATTCAGCCCCAGCATTTT. This codes for CASSLGAIQPQHF.

This clone was seen only once. This rearrangement joins TRBV11-2 to TRBJ1-1; D may be TRBD1 (5 bases). Trimming shortened V by 3 bases and J by 4 bases, and 9 bases separated the two germline ends. The CDR3 runs 13 residues. CDR1 and CDR2 (germline): SGHAT, FQNNGV. The CDR3 loop is CASSLNQGTEAFF. Here the CDR3 DNA reads TGTGCCAGCAGCTTGAATCAGGGCACTGAAGCTTTCTTT.

The chain combines TRBV16 with TRBJ1-5; no firm D call. Germline V gene data show CDR1 as KGHSY and CDR2 as FQNENV. The V and J ends lost 2 bases and 4 bases respectively, with 6 bases between them. This CDR3 region has 13 residues. This CDR3 is CASSQGENQPQHF. CDR3 in DNA: TGTGCCAGCAGCCAAGGGGAGAATCAGCCCCAGCATTTT.

The rearrangement joins TRBV3-1 (or the pseudogene TRBV3-2) to TRBJ2-5, with TRBD1 matching over 8 bases. Germline V gene sequence: CDR1 LGHDT, CDR2 YNNKEL (reference sequence). J lost 3 bases, V lost 4 bases, and 7 bases had no gene match. CDR3 length equals 15 residues. In DNA, the CDR3 is TGTGCCAGCAGCCCACGGGACAGGACCAAAGAGACCCAGTACTTC. Translation: CASSPRDRTKETQYF.

This chain connects TRBV18 to TRBJ1-2; the D is unclear. V gave up 3 bases and J gave up 6 bases, with 8 bases separating them. Germline CDR1 and CDR2: KGHSH and LQKENI. The CDR3 is made up of 12 amino acids. CDR3 sequence reads: CASSPLGDGYTF. In DNA form, the CDR3 reads TGTGCCAGCTCACCCCTCGGGGATGGCTACACCTTC.

The chain couples TRBV23-1 to TRBJ1-1; 12 bases map to TRBD1. TRBV23-1 is noted as an ORF with a role that remains uncertain. This CDR3 has 14 residues. The CDR3 is CARGDRGRKTEAFF. The DNA of the CDR3 is TGCGCGAGGGGGGACAGGGGGCGGAAAACTGAAGCTTTCTTT.

This chain links TRBV9 with TRBJ2-7; 7 bases match TRBD1. The trim removed 4 bases at V and 5 bases at J, leaving 6 bases unmatched. There are 13 residues in the CDR3. The germline CDR1 and CDR2 sequences are SGDLS and YYNGEE. The CDR3 DNA is TGTGCCAGCAGCCCCAACACAGGGGACGAGCAGTACTTC. It translates to CASSPNTGDEQYF.

This clone was detected only once. The V call is TRBV7-2, the J call TRBJ2-1; no firm D call. Germline V gives CDR1 SGHTA, CDR2 FQGNSA. The CDR3 length is 15 residues. Deletions cut 1 base from V and 0 bases from J, with 7 bases between. The chain's CDR3 is CASSLGKSSYNEQFF. Written as DNA, the CDR3 is TGTGCCAGCAGCTTAGGAAAGAGCTCCTACAATGAGCAGTTCTTC.

This chain joins TRBV5-1 and TRBJ1-4; weak D call: TRBD1 (5 bases). V lost 0 bases and J lost 1, with 7 bases in between. This CDR3 comprises 15 residues. The germline V gene encodes CDR1 SGHRS and CDR2 YFSETQ. CDR3 in amino acids: CASSLAGLTNEKLFF. The CDR3 nucleotides read TGCGCCAGCAGCTTGGCAGGGCTAACTAATGAAAAACTGTTTTTT.

The rearrangement joins TRBV14 to TRBJ1-2; perhaps TRBD1 as D (6 bases). V shed 1 base and J shed 7 bases, with 16 bases lying between them. This CDR3 contains 15 residues. The germline V gene has CDR1 SGHDN and CDR2 FVKESK. In nucleotides, the CDR3 is TGTGCCAGCAGCCAAGTCACAGGGATAGTAGCTGGCTACACCTTC. As protein: CASSQVTGIVAGYTF.

V usage is TRBV19 and J usage is TRBJ2-2; tentative D call: TRBD2 (6 bases). V lost 5 bases and J 6 bases, leaving 16 bases between the germline ends. The CDR3 loop spans 15 amino acids. Germline V gives CDR1 LNHDA, CDR2 SQIVND (reference sequence). DNA for the CDR3: TGTGCCAGTAGTGTCCGGGACTCCCGCGCCGGGGAGCTGTTTTTT. Translated, it gives CASSVRDSRAGELFF. The full variable domain, its missing parts supplied by reference TRBV19 and TRBJ2-2, is DGGITQSPKYLFRKEGQNVTLSCEQNLNHDAMYWYRQDPGQGLRLIYYSQIVNDFQKGDIAEGYSVSREKKESFPLTVTSAQKNPTAFYLCASSVRDSRAGELFFGEGSRLTVL.

The genes are TRBV5-4 and TRBJ2-3; D might be TRBD2 (6 bases). The CDR3 length is 17 residues. CDR1 is SGHNT, CDR2 YYREEE, per germline (reference sequence). V was clipped by 6 bases and J by 2 bases, with 22 bases between them. The CDR3 reads CASTPAGGAGPTDTQYF. DNA for the CDR3: TGTGCCAGCACCCCGGCAGGCGGGGCGGGGCCCACAGATACGCAGTATTTT.

This clone occurred once. The chain has TRBV7-2 and TRBJ2-1; 7 bases are a match to TRBD2. Losses at the gene ends were 6 bases for V and 2 bases for J; bases not matched to a gene: 7. Germline V lookup: CDR1 SGHTA, CDR2 FQGNSA. The CDR3 covers 15 residues. The CDR3 region has the DNA TGTGCCAGCAGTTCTCAGCGGGGTCCCTACAATGAGCAGTTCTTC. It is translated as CASSSQRGPYNEQFF.

The chain employs TRBV28 and TRBJ1-5, with a weak D call TRBD1 (6 bases). V lost 5 bases to trimming and J lost 5 bases, with 19 bases between them. CDR1 is MDHEN, CDR2 SYDVKM, per germline. The CDR3 covers 16 residues. In nucleotides, the CDR3 is TGTGCCAGCAGTCGGCTTAGGTGGGAGGGGGATCAGCCCCAGCATTTT. Translating gives CASSRLRWEGDQPQHF.

The V gene is TRBV4-1, the J gene TRBJ2-7; 7 bases map to TRBD1. Germline CDR1 reads MGHRA; CDR2 reads YSYEKL. The CDR3 covers 15 residues. J gave up 6 bases and V 1 base, and 9 bases lay outside the gene matches. The CDR3 loop reads CASSQGRQGSAEQYF. The CDR3 nucleotides are TGCGCCAGCAGCCAAGGGAGACAGGGAAGTGCCGAGCAGTACTTC.

The chain employs TRBV3-1 (or the pseudogene TRBV3-2) and TRBJ2-5; tentatively, D is TRBD2 (6 bases). The germline V gene encodes CDR1 LGHDT and CDR2 YNNKEL (reference sequence). The CDR3 totals 17 residues. Trimming left V 0 bases short and J 6 bases short, with 20 bases between. The CDR3 DNA is TGTGCCAGCAGCCAAGAAGTCTTCGAGACTAGGGTGCAGACCCAGTACTTC. Protein: CASSQEVFETRVQTQYF.